This TCR beta chain was sequenced in a study of control samples from healthy donors and cancer patients. The V gene lost 4 bases and the J gene lost 2 bases, with 14 bases spanning the gap. The CDR3 runs 15 residues. Germline CDR1 reads MGHRA; CDR2 reads YSYEKL. The table came from immunoSEQ multiplex PCR; TCRdb's copy has only in-frame clones and leaves some out. The table includes approximately 150,000 clones, about nine tenths detected once. J is TRBJ1-2 and V is TRBV4-1; no clear D. The TCR originated in a woman aged 40 to 49 in good health. Sequenced: blood. CDR3 region: CASSPGEGSNYGYTF. CDR3 nucleotide sequence: TGCGCCAGCAGCCCTGGTGAGGGTTCGAACTATGGCTACACCTTC.